Each of the 29 T cell receptor beta chains below was sequenced from the same sample in a study of CD8 T cells in Susac syndrome. When the RNA was reverse transcribed, random hexamers were used with an input of roughly 0.5 to 1 ug. MiXCR, run by TCRdb on the immunoSEQ multiplex PCR reads, gives a single entry per CDR3 protein. The table includes about 210,000 distinct CDR3 sequences, approximately 95% detected once. Material for sequencing was CD4+ T cells from PBMCs. The source is a human donor with multiple sclerosis.

This sequence joins TRBV30 and TRBJ2-1; either TRBD1 or TRBD2 may supply D (5 bases each). V was cut by 0 bases and J by 15 bases, with 15 bases left in between. The germline V gene encodes CDR1 GTSNPN and CDR2 SVGIG (reference sequence). This CDR3 region has 12 residues. CDR3 sequence (DNA): TGTGCCTGGAGTGTTCCCCCGGGACCCTTGTTCTTC. Translating gives CAWSVPPGPLFF.

The chain uses TRBV7-9 and TRBJ2-7; D not certain. CDR3 length: 14 residues. The V end was cut by 4 bases, the J end by 5 bases, with 15 bases between. Germline values: CDR1 SEHNR, CDR2 FQNEAQ (reference sequence). The CDR3 reads CASSSYQKLDEQYF. The CDR3 nucleotides are TGTGCCAGCAGCTCCTATCAGAAACTGGACGAGCAGTACTTC.

The J gene is TRBJ1-1, the V gene TRBV12-3 or TRBV12-4; D call uncertain. CDR3 length equals 11 residues. V gave up 3 bases and J gave up 6 bases, with 5 bases separating them. CDR3 loop: CASSLAAEAFF. The CDR3 coding sequence is TGTGCCAGCAGTTTGGCGGCTGAAGCTTTCTTT.

This chain uses TRBV4-2 with TRBJ1-6; maybe TRBD1 (6 bases). This CDR3 spans 15 amino acids. From germline, CDR1 is LGHNA and CDR2 YNFKEQ. Trimming removed 1 base at V and 7 bases at J, with 11 bases between. CDR3 in amino acids: CASSQAYRENSPLHF. CDR3 nucleotide sequence: TGTGCCAGCAGCCAAGCGTACAGGGAAAATTCACCCCTCCACTTT.

The rearrangement uses TRBV12-3 or TRBV12-4 and TRBJ2-3; D is perhaps TRBD1 or TRBD2 (5 bases each). Trimming shortened V by 6 bases and J by 6 bases, and 16 bases separated the two germline ends. This CDR3 region has 14 residues. CDR3 sequence (DNA): TGTGCCAGCAGGCAGGGACGAGGTACGGATACGCAGTATTTT. It codes for CASRQGRGTDTQYF.

This clonotype has just one count. The chain employs TRBV3-1 and TRBJ2-5; D ambiguous. Germline CDR1 is LGHDT and CDR2 is YNNKEL (reference sequence). Trimming removed 1 base from V and 1 base from J, with 7 bases in between. The CDR3 is made up of 14 amino acids. CDR3 protein: CASSQVVSQETQYF. CDR3 bases: TGTGCCAGCAGCCAAGTCGTCAGCCAAGAGACCCAGTACTTC.

The CDR3, as DNA: TGCGCCAGCAGCTTGACGGGTAAATCTCTGTACGAGCAGTACTTC. Protein sequence: CASSLTGKSLYEQYF. V and J are TRBV5-1 and TRBJ2-7; D unresolved. CDR1 and CDR2 (germline): SGHRS, YFSETQ. CDR3 size: 15 residues. V was cut by 1 base and J by 4 bases, with 15 bases left in between.

The chain uses TRBV27 and TRBJ1-3; 7 bases fit TRBD1. The V gene's germline CDR1 is MNHEY and CDR2 SMNVEV (reference sequence). The CDR3 contains 14 residues. Trimming removed 8 bases from V and 3 bases from J; junction bases left unmatched: 7. The chain's CDR3 is CASAPRDSGNTIYF. The CDR3, as DNA: TGTGCCAGCGCCCCTCGGGACAGTGGAAACACCATATATTTT.

The rearrangement uses TRBV20-1 and TRBJ1-5, with D uncertain. V lost 5 bases and J lost 2, with 13 bases in between. In germline, CDR1 is DFQATT, CDR2 SNEGSKA (reference sequence). The CDR3 loop spans 14 amino acids. CDR3 region: CSAHSRGGNQPQHF. The CDR3 region has the DNA TGCAGTGCTCACAGCCGTGGGGGCAATCAGCCCCAGCATTTT.

The V gene is TRBV27, the J gene TRBJ2-7; TRBD2 is a possible D gene (6 bases). The ends were cut back, 5 bases at V and 4 bases at J, with 12 bases in the middle. Germline values: CDR1 MNHEY, CDR2 SMNVEV (reference sequence). This CDR3 comprises 13 residues. The CDR3 nucleotides read TGTGCCAGCAGTGCCCGACTAGGATACGAGCAGTACTTC. It encodes CASSARLGYEQYF.

This chain uses TRBV7-8 with TRBJ2-2, with 9 bases identical to TRBD1. The CDR3 is 16 residues long. Per the germline V gene, CDR1 is SGHVS and CDR2 is FQNEAQ. The V gene end was trimmed by 3 bases and the J gene end by 2 bases; junction bases not matched to a gene: 4. The CDR3 is CASSFRTGVNTGELFF. CDR3 in DNA: TGTGCCAGCAGCTTCCGGACAGGGGTAAACACCGGGGAGCTGTTTTTT.

This sequence joins TRBV5-1 and TRBJ2-5, with a tentative D call TRBD1 (6 bases). The CDR3 is 14 residues long. Trimming removed 3 bases at V and 1 base at J, with 10 bases between. CDR1 and CDR2 from the germline V gene are SGHRS and YFSETQ. CDR3 nucleotide sequence: TGCGCCAGCAGCTCCGGGACACTCCAAGAGACCCAGTACTTC. Its protein product is CASSSGTLQETQYF. Supplemented by reference TRBV5-1 and TRBJ2-5, the full variable domain reads KAGVTQTPRYLIKTRGQQVTLSCSPISGHRSVSWYQQTPGQGLQFLFEYFSETQRNKGNFPGRFSGRQFSNSRSEMNVSTLELGDSALYLCASSSGTLQETQYFGPGTRLLVL.

This clonotype was found a few times. The V gene is TRBV29-1, the J gene TRBJ1-5, with D uncertain. Germline V gene lookup returns CDR1 SQVTM and CDR2 ANQGSEA. There are 12 residues in the CDR3. V lost 4 bases, J lost 3 bases, and 7 bases lay in between. Here the CDR3 reads CSVGGNNQPQHF. CDR3 nucleotide sequence: TGCAGCGTTGGGGGTAACAATCAGCCCCAGCATTTT.

V gene TRBV28 combines with J gene TRBJ2-7, with D unresolved. Trimming took off 5 bases at V and 6 bases at J, with 14 bases between the two ends. Germline CDR1 reads MDHEN; CDR2 reads SYDVKM. The CDR3 extends over 13 amino acids. The CDR3 sequence: CASSRAGPLEQYF. CDR3 nucleotides: TGTGCCAGCAGTCGGGCAGGCCCCCTCGAGCAGTACTTC.

This clonotype was detected only once. CDR3 coding DNA: TGCGCCAGCAGCTTGGCTCCGGGAGGGACGACCCAGTACTTC. Amino acids: CASSLAPGGTTQYF. The chain has TRBV5-1 and TRBJ2-5; 8 bases are a match to TRBD2. The CDR3 has 14 amino acids. The V segment lost 0 bases and the J segment 7 bases; nucleotides outside the gene matches: 5. CDR1 SGHRS and CDR2 YFSETQ come from the germline V gene.

The chain employs TRBV24-1 and TRBJ2-2; no clear D gene. Germline CDR1 KGHDR, CDR2 SFDVKD. Trimming took 2 bases from V and 7 from J, leaving 4 bases between them. The CDR3 is made up of 12 amino acids. CDR3 protein: CATSDSIGELFF. The CDR3 DNA reads TGTGCCACCAGTGATTCCATCGGGGAGCTGTTTTTT.

The rearrangement joins TRBV20-1 to TRBJ2-5; TRBD2 matches 9 bases. The J segment lost 5 bases and the V segment lost 0 bases, leaving 10 bases of the junction unmatched. CDR1 DFQATT and CDR2 SNEGSKA come from the germline V gene (reference sequence). The length of the CDR3 is 16 residues. For the CDR3, the DNA is TGCAGTGCTAGAGATCCTAGGCGGGGGGGCCGGGAGACCCAGTACTTC. Amino acids: CSARDPRRGGRETQYF.

The V and J genes are TRBV6-1 and TRBJ2-2; unclear D gene. Germline lookup yields CDR1 MNHNS and CDR2 SASEGT. The CDR3 has 14 residues. V lost 7 bases to trimming and J lost 4 bases, with 13 bases between them. The CDR3 loop reads CASIGSSGTGELFF. Here the CDR3 DNA reads TGTGCCAGCATTGGGTCCTCGGGCACCGGGGAGCTGTTTTTT.

The chain carries TRBV29-1 and TRBJ2-2; D is unclear. Germline values: CDR1 SQVTM, CDR2 ANQGSEA. Deletions cut 3 bases from V and 5 bases from J, with 1 base between. The CDR3 runs to 10 residues. CDR3: CSVDTGELFF. The CDR3 DNA reads as TGCAGCGTTGATACCGGGGAGCTGTTTTTT.

CDR3 amino acids: CASTWAPKDTQYF. As DNA, the CDR3 is TGTGCCAGCACGTGGGCTCCGAAGGATACGCAGTATTTT. This chain connects TRBV28 to TRBJ2-3; D is unresolved. CDR3 length: 13 residues. CDR1 MDHEN and CDR2 SYDVKM come from the germline V gene. The V end lost 7 bases, the J end lost 6 bases, and 14 bases lay between the germline ends.

Comments on this clonotype: An end of the junction does not agree with germline; a read error may underlie this. V usage is TRBV29-1 and J usage is TRBJ2-5; D call uncertain. This CDR3 has 11 residues. Germline-derived CDR1 and CDR2 are SQVTM and ANQGSEA. In DNA, the CDR3 is TGCAGCGTAGAAGTGTGGGAGACCCAGTACTTC. This codes for CSVEVWETQYF.

The CDR3 sequence is CAWSVLLGSDTQYF. The CDR3 DNA is TGTGCCTGGAGTGTACTATTAGGATCCGATACGCAGTATTTT. The chain recombines TRBV30 with TRBJ2-3; D gene ambiguous. V was cut by 0 bases and J by 6 bases, with 13 bases left in between. Germline V lookup: CDR1 GTSNPN, CDR2 SVGIG (reference sequence). The CDR3 runs 14 residues. Drawing the rest from reference TRBV30 and TRBJ2-3, the complete variable domain is SQTIHQWPATLVQPVGSPLSLECTVEGTSNPNLYWYRQAAGRGLQLLFYSVGIGQISSEVPQNLSASRPQDRQFILSSKKLLLSDSGFYLCAWSVLLGSDTQYFGPGTRLTVL.

The chain joins TRBV3-1 to TRBJ2-6, with 9 bases that match TRBD1. Germline values: CDR1 LGHDT, CDR2 YNNKEL (reference sequence). The J segment lost 3 bases and the V segment lost 5 bases, leaving 5 bases of the junction unmatched. This CDR3 has 16 residues. This chain's CDR3 is CASSYRGRDGANVLTF. As DNA, the CDR3 is TGTGCCAGCAGCTACAGGGGGCGGGATGGGGCCAACGTCCTGACTTTC.

The chain is built from TRBV20-1 and TRBJ1-5; unclear D gene. The CDR3 has 15 amino acids. Germline CDR1 and CDR2: DFQATT and SNEGSKA (reference sequence). V was clipped by 6 bases and J by 1 base, with 16 bases between them. CDR3 bases: TGCAGTGCCCTAGGGTATGGGAAAAGCAATCAGCCCCAGCATTTT. Protein sequence: CSALGYGKSNQPQHF.

The V gene is TRBV2, the J gene TRBJ2-1; 8 bases map to TRBD2. CDR3 length equals 17 residues. J gave up 4 bases and V 2 bases, and 10 bases lay outside the gene matches. CDR1 is SNHLY, CDR2 FYNNEI, per germline. The CDR3 here is CASSERGRAGAYNEQFF. In nucleotides, the CDR3 is TGTGCCAGCAGTGAAAGGGGCCGAGCGGGAGCATACAATGAGCAGTTCTTC.

V gene TRBV9 combines with J gene TRBJ2-5; 10 bases align to TRBD2. The CDR3 has 16 residues. V shed 3 bases and J 1 base; nucleotides not matched to a gene: 6. Germline V gives CDR1 SGDLS, CDR2 YYNGEE. The CDR3 sequence is CASSAVAGGLQETQYF. The CDR3 DNA is TGTGCCAGCAGCGCAGTAGCGGGAGGCCTCCAAGAGACCCAGTACTTC.

This sequence joins TRBV5-6 and TRBJ2-5; 9 positions match TRBD1. The CDR3 contains 15 residues. Per germline, CDR1 SGHDT and CDR2 YYEEEE. V lost 0 bases to trimming and J lost 5 bases; unmatched junction nucleotides: 5. DNA of the CDR3: TGTGCCAGCAGCTTGGTCGGGACAGGGCGGGAGACCCAGTACTTC. This sequence encodes CASSLVGTGRETQYF.

The chain uses TRBV27 and TRBJ2-5; D possibly corresponds to TRBD2 (6 bases). This CDR3 spans 14 amino acids. Trimming took 5 bases from V and 5 from J, leaving 15 bases between them. Germline assignment: CDR1 MNHEY and CDR2 SMNVEV (reference sequence). Written as DNA, the CDR3 is TGTGCCAGCAGTGTCAGGCGAGGAGGGGAGACCCAGTACTTC. Translating gives CASSVRRGGETQYF.

This chain links TRBV3-1 with TRBJ1-1, with D uncertain. CDR3 length: 13 amino acids. Germline-derived CDR1 and CDR2 are LGHDT and YNNKEL (reference sequence). The V end was cut by 5 bases, the J end by 1 base, with 8 bases between. The CDR3 region is CASSSNQNTEAFF. CDR3 in DNA: TGTGCCAGCAGCTCAAACCAGAACACTGAAGCTTTCTTT.